There are many counts of the clone carrying this TCR beta chain. The sample belongs to a study of breast tumors, draining lymph nodes, adjacent tissues. Breast cancer patients provided tissue from their axillary draining lymph nodes. V lost 1 base and J lost 12; bases outside the gene matches: 7. Germline assignment: CDR1 DFQATT and CDR2 SNEGSKA (reference sequence). This CDR3 region has 14 residues. TCRdb itself ran the multiplex PCR reads through MiXCR, one entry per CDR3 protein. The table records about 100,000 distinct CDR3 sequences, over 20% of them present only once. This rearrangement joins TRBV20-1 to TRBJ2-1; 12 nucleotides agree with TRBD1. The receptor comes from a female donor with breast cancer. Some clones in this sample may be carry-over from other donors' samples. Sequences were obtained from axillary lymph node tissue. The CDR3 is CSARAQGQGAWQFF. CDR3 nucleotide sequence: TGCAGTGCTAGAGCCCAGGGACAGGGGGCATGGCAGTTCTTC.